This entry lists 7 T cell receptor beta chains sequenced from one sample in a study of PD-1 blockade in classical Hodgkin lymphoma. Relapse was seen in all patients after autologous stem cell transplantation, and brentuximab vedotin exposure was variable. Profiled with immunoSEQ multiplex PCR; TCRdb holds only in-frame clones, not every one. In the table there are about 19,000 clones, 70% to 90% of which are singletons. This specimen was peripheral blood mononuclear cells (PBMCs), taken before the second cycle of nivolumab. These receptor sequences come from a human donor with classical Hodgkin lymphoma.

The chain links TRBV6-6 to TRBJ2-6, with TRBD1 identical over 7 bases. The CDR3 spans 14 residues. Germline V gene lookup returns CDR1 MNHNY and CDR2 SVGAGI (reference sequence). With V trimmed by 7 bases and J by 4 bases, 4 bases remained unmatched. Here the CDR3 reads CASTRGGGANVLTF. CDR3 sequence (DNA): TGTGCCAGCACTCGAGGGGGCGGGGCCAACGTCCTGACTTTC.

This sequence joins TRBV5-1 and TRBJ2-3; perhaps D is TRBD1 or TRBD2 (5 bases each). This CDR3 spans 14 amino acids. The V gene's germline CDR1 is SGHRS and CDR2 YFSETQ. V was clipped by 0 bases and J by 2 bases, with 7 bases between them. The CDR3 DNA reads TGCGCCAGCAGCTTGGCCGGGGCCACAGATACGCAGTATTTT. Encoded protein: CASSLAGATDTQYF.

This chain links TRBV9 with TRBJ2-3, with D perhaps matching TRBD2 (6 bases). Trimming removed 0 bases at V and 2 bases at J, with 13 bases between. There are 16 residues in the CDR3. CDR1 is SGDLS, CDR2 YYNGEE, per germline. CDR3 region: CASSVGLALITDTQYF. The CDR3 bases are TGTGCCAGCAGCGTAGGTCTAGCGCTGATCACAGATACGCAGTATTTT.

J is TRBJ1-6 and V is TRBV9; the D is unclear. V was shortened by 2 bases and J by 4 bases, with 7 bases between the two germline ends. The CDR3 covers 14 residues. Germline loops: CDR1 SGDLS, CDR2 YYNGEE. DNA for the CDR3: TGTGCCAGCAGCGTCCGGGATTATAATTCACCCCTCCACTTT. Amino acids: CASSVRDYNSPLHF.

The V gene is TRBV7-9, the J gene TRBJ1-6; 8 bases are shared with TRBD1. V was clipped by 3 bases and J by 5 bases; unmatched bases: 0. The CDR3 consists of 14 residues. The germline CDR1 and CDR2 sequences are SEHNR and FQNEAQ (reference sequence). This CDR3 reads CASSLTGDNSPLHF. In DNA form, the CDR3 reads TGTGCCAGCAGCTTGACAGGGGATAATTCACCCCTCCACTTT.

This clone has only one observation. This rearrangement joins TRBV6-6 to TRBJ1-1; D is possibly TRBD1 (5 bases). The CDR3 runs to 14 residues. Germline CDR1 MNHNY, CDR2 SVGAGI (reference sequence). The ends were cut back, 0 bases at V and 4 bases at J, with 9 bases in the middle. CDR3 loop: CASSYSTGGTEAFF. The CDR3 nucleotides are TGTGCCAGCAGTTACTCTACGGGGGGCACTGAAGCTTTCTTT.

The chain links TRBV7-8 to TRBJ1-3; 7 bases agree with TRBD1. J gave up 4 bases and V 1 base, and 10 bases lay outside the gene matches. Germline assignment: CDR1 SGHVS and CDR2 FQNEAQ. The CDR3 is 17 amino acids. The CDR3 is CASSLVSSQGWGNTIYF. The DNA for the CDR3 is TGTGCCAGCAGCTTAGTTTCCTCACAGGGGTGGGGAAACACCATATATTTT. The full variable domain, its missing parts supplied by reference TRBV7-8 and TRBJ1-3, is GAGVSQSPRYKVAKRGQDVALRCDPISGHVSLFWYQQALGQGPEFLTYFQNEAQLDKSGLPSDRFFAERPEGSVSTLKIQRTQQEDSAVYLCASSLVSSQGWGNTIYFGEGSWLTVV.